The 3 T cell receptor beta chains below all came from one sample that was sequenced in a study of PD-L1 blockade in urothelial cancer. Sequencing used immunoSEQ multiplex PCR; TCRdb keeps in-frame clones, though not all of them. The sample contains under 90,000 clones, roughly nine tenths of which appear only once. This specimen consisted of PBMCs, obtained around atezolizumab (anti-PD-L1) treatment. The receptors originated from a man aged 55 to 70 with urothelial cancer.

V and J are TRBV11-2 and TRBJ1-4; D might be TRBD1 (6 bases). The germline CDR1 and CDR2 sequences are SGHAT and FQNNGV. The CDR3 consists of 13 residues. V was cut by 5 bases and J by 12 bases, with 16 bases left in between. CDR3 sequence (DNA): TGTGCCAGCAGCACCCAAACAGGGATGGAACTGTTTTTT. Amino acid sequence: CASSTQTGMELFF. Combining the CDR3 with reference TRBV11-2 and TRBJ1-4 gives the whole variable domain EAGVAQSPRYKIIEKRQSVAFWCNPISGHATLYWYQQILGQGPKLLIQFQNNGVVDDSQLPKDRFSAERLKGVDSTLKIQPAKLEDSAVYLCASSTQTGMELFFGSGTQLSVL.

This chain connects TRBV7-2 to TRBJ2-3; no clear D. The CDR3 is made up of 11 amino acids. V dropped 5 bases and J dropped 6 bases, with 6 bases sitting between them. Germline lookup yields CDR1 SGHTA and CDR2 FQGNSA. The CDR3 region has the DNA TGTGCCAGCAGCCCCAGGGATACGCAGTATTTT. The encoded protein is CASSPRDTQYF.

The gene calls are TRBV7-2 and TRBJ1-2; D perhaps matches TRBD1 (5 bases). This CDR3 spans 12 amino acids. The germline CDR1 and CDR2 sequences are SGHTA and FQGNSA. Between the trimmed V and J ends, which lost 6 bases and 4 bases, there was a span of 9 bases. The CDR3: CASRTGGYGYTF. CDR3 nucleotides: TGTGCCAGCAGGACCGGGGGCTATGGCTACACCTTC.